This T cell receptor (beta chain) was sequenced in a study of cytomegalovirus exposure and HLA in healthy donors. The PCR used 60 Vbeta and 13 Jbeta primers. The table came from immunoSEQ multiplex PCR; TCRdb's copy has only in-frame clones and leaves some out. This sample carries 60,000 or so clones, roughly 70% of them seen once, and the ten largest clones take about 35%. Whole-study results and caveats: In a later analysis, at a false discovery rate of 0.05, 15,000 to 20,000 TCR beta sequences matched HLA alleles.

With regard to this clone: What it recognizes is unknown.

CDR1 and CDR2 (germline): SQVTM, ANQGSEA. The CDR3 is 20 amino acids. The ends lost 6 bases at V and 5 bases at J; junction bases unmatched: 26. The source of this sequence is a man aged 35 to 55 in good health and CMV-seropositive. The genes are TRBV29-1 and TRBJ1-2; 11 positions agree with TRBD1. The sequenced sample was PBMCs. The CDR3 DNA sequence: TGCAGCGTCGATCGGGGGACAGGGGGTACGGGCGGCCTCTTCGGGTATGGCTACACCTTC. The encoded protein is CSVDRGTGGTGGLFGYGYTF.